This T cell receptor (beta chain) stems from a study of PD-L1 blockade in urothelial cancer. Whole-study context: The patients' atezolizumab therapy, 1,200 mg intravenously every 3 weeks, started in about 2014. Blood analysis was done at 3 weeks (second dose) and 6 weeks after treatment began. Counts from blood samples showed a median of 141,255 T cells.

With respect to this clone: Its antigen is still unknown.

The CDR3 has 14 residues. V gave up 7 bases and J gave up 2 bases; unmatched junction bases: 6. The germline V gene has CDR1 MDHEN and CDR2 SYDVKM. The protocol was immunoSEQ multiplex PCR, while the TCRdb copy is restricted to in-frame clones and leaves out a portion. The table lists about 52,000 clones, roughly four fifths of them singletons. The time point was: pretreatment peripheral blood. Overall study results and limits: At 3 weeks on treatment, tumor-associated clones expanded more with durable benefit.

The receptor was isolated from a man aged 65 to 79 with urothelial cancer. Sequenced material: PBMCs, taken around atezolizumab (anti-PD-L1) treatment. V and J are TRBV28 and TRBJ2-3, with 7 bases that match TRBD2. The CDR3 nucleotides are TGTGCCAGCAATCCTAGCGGAGACACAGATACGCAGTATTTT. Translating it yields CASNPSGDTDTQYF.